These 15 T cell receptor beta chains share one sample of origin, sequenced in a study of glioma-infiltrating T cells. Amplification of TCR alpha and beta CDR3 regions from RNA used iRepertoire nested multiplex PCR. TCRdb re-analysed the multiplex PCR reads in MiXCR, keeping a single row per CDR3 protein. The repertoire holds over 90,000 distinct CDR3 sequences, with about 28% as singletons. The sequenced sample was glioma tissue, nonneoplastic brain tissue, or PBMCs (not recorded which). The receptors shown here come from a human donor with low-grade glioma or glioblastoma, undergoing nonglioma brain surgery, or in good health (not recorded which).

This clonotype has more than one count but fewer than ten. The chain joins TRBV5-4 to TRBJ2-6; no clear D. Trimming cost V 2 bases and J 4 bases, with 7 bases left between them. Germline-derived CDR1 and CDR2 are SGHNT and YYREEE (reference sequence). This CDR3 is 14 amino acids long. CDR3 sequence reads: CASSLPIGANVLTF. CDR3 in DNA: TGTGCCAGCAGCTTACCGATCGGGGCCAACGTCCTGACTTTC.

As for this clonotype: A read error may produce the germline difference seen at one junction end. The chain carries TRBV6-2 or TRBV6-3 and TRBJ1-1; no clear D. The germline V gene encodes CDR1 MNHEY and CDR2 SVGEGT. The CDR3 runs 14 residues. In DNA, the CDR3 is TGTGCCAGCCGTTATCCGACGGGAGTCACTGAAGCTTTCTTT. This encodes CASRYPTGVTEAFF.

The rearrangement links TRBV20-1 to TRBJ1-4; TRBD1 is a possible D gene (6 bases). The V and J ends lost 5 bases and 4 bases respectively, with 14 bases between them. Germline V gives CDR1 DFQATT, CDR2 SNEGSKA (reference sequence). This CDR3 is 14 amino acids long. Here the CDR3 DNA reads TGCAGTGCTGCCAAGACAGGAGTTAATGAAAAACTGTTTTTT. It translates to CSAAKTGVNEKLFF.

A remark on this clonotype: A much bigger clone sits one base away, suggesting this may be a read error. V and J are TRBV4-1 and TRBJ1-5; D gene ambiguous. This CDR3 is 13 amino acids long. Germline assignment: CDR1 MGHRA and CDR2 YSYEKL. The CDR3 loop is CASRQDGNQPQHF. In DNA form, the CDR3 reads TGCGCCAGCAGGCAAGATGGGAATCAGCCCCAGCATTTT.

A word on this clonotype: Given a much more abundant clone one base away, this may be a read error. This rearrangement joins TRBV7-2 to TRBJ2-2, with 7 bases fitting TRBD1. With V trimmed by 5 bases and J by 6 bases, 12 bases remained unmatched. The CDR3 runs to 16 residues. Germline assignment: CDR1 SGHTA and CDR2 FQGNSA. The CDR3 sequence is CASSRRGGPDAGELFF. CDR3 bases: TGTGCCAGCAGCCGGAGAGGGGGCCCTGACGCCGGGGAGCTGTTTTTT.

This clonotype was observed many times. The chain recombines TRBV20-1 with TRBJ2-3; possibly TRBD1 for D (6 bases). The germline V and J ends were trimmed by 3 bases and 0 bases, with 16 bases remaining between them. The CDR3 spans 16 residues. Germline V gene data show CDR1 as DFQATT and CDR2 as SNEGSKA (reference sequence). Here the CDR3 reads CSASYLVGASTDTQYF. CDR3 DNA: TGCAGTGCTAGTTACCTCGTGGGGGCCAGCACAGATACGCAGTATTTT.

This clonotype was counted ten times or more. The V call is TRBV7-9, the J call TRBJ1-2; no clear D. CDR3 length equals 12 residues. Trimming took 5 bases from V and 7 from J, leaving 11 bases between them. CDR1 SEHNR and CDR2 FQNEAQ come from the germline V gene (reference sequence). CDR3 protein: CASSPSEVGYTF. For the CDR3, the DNA is TGTGCCAGCAGCCCGAGCGAAGTTGGCTACACCTTC.

This clonotype was observed a handful of times. Possible read error: a much larger clone is one base away. V usage is TRBV7-9 and J usage is TRBJ2-7; possible D gene TRBD1, 6 bases. Germline-derived CDR1 and CDR2 are SEHNR and FQNEAQ (reference sequence). The length of the CDR3 is 13 residues. CDR3 nucleotide sequence: TGTGCCAGCAGCTCGACGACAGGCTACGGGCAGTACTTC. Encoded protein: CASSSTTGYGQYF.

This clonotype occurred once. The gene calls are TRBV27 and TRBJ2-7; 8 positions match TRBD1. Trimming cost V 6 bases and J 7 bases; bases outside gene matches: 8. The CDR3 extends over 13 amino acids. Germline V gene lookup returns CDR1 MNHEY and CDR2 SMNVEV (reference sequence). The CDR3 protein is CASSPRTGIEQYF. In DNA, the CDR3 is TGTGCCAGCAGCCCTAGGACAGGGATAGAGCAGTACTTC.

This clonotype occurred many times. The V gene is TRBV27, the J gene TRBJ1-2; D is ambiguous. The CDR3 extends over 12 amino acids. V shed 2 bases and J shed 11 bases, with 12 bases lying between them. Per the germline V gene, CDR1 is MNHEY and CDR2 is SMNVEV (reference sequence). This chain's CDR3 is CASSLAGRTYTF. Here the CDR3 DNA reads TGTGCCAGCAGTTTAGCTGGCAGGACTTACACCTTC.

Comments on this clonotype: This sequence may be a read error, since a much larger clone differs from it by one base. This chain connects TRBV7-2 to TRBJ2-4; possibly TRBD1 for D (5 bases). The CDR3 sequence is 14 residues long. Germline-derived CDR1 and CDR2 are SGHTA and FQGNSA. Trimming cost V 1 base and J 7 bases, with 11 bases left between them. The CDR3 loop is CASSLGLYRNIQYF. CDR3 nucleotides: TGTGCCAGCAGCTTAGGGCTTTACAGGAACATTCAGTACTTC.

The sample holds a few counts of this clonotype. Sequence at one end of the junction differs from germline and may be a read error. This chain uses TRBV13 with TRBJ1-2, with a weak D call TRBD1 (5 bases). The germline CDR1 and CDR2 sequences are PRHDT and FYEKMQ (reference sequence). The CDR3 has 13 amino acids. The CDR3 sequence is CASSFSGTKGYTF. The CDR3 nucleotides are TGTGCCAGTAGCTTTTCCGGGACGAAGGGCTACACCTTC.

This clonotype appeared many times. The chain combines TRBV6-1 with TRBJ2-3; 12 bases map to TRBD2. V lost 6 bases to trimming and J lost 4 bases; unmatched junction nucleotides: 8. This CDR3 comprises 16 residues. Looked up from germline, CDR1 is MNHNS and CDR2 is SASEGT. CDR3 sequence (DNA): TGTGCCAGCAGGGAAACTAGCGGGGGGTTCCCAGATACGCAGTATTTT. As protein: CASRETSGGFPDTQYF.

This clonotype was seen many times. The chain combines TRBV7-2 with TRBJ1-5, with D possibly being TRBD1 (6 bases). Trimming removed 0 bases at V and 2 bases at J, with 14 bases between. Germline CDR1 and CDR2: SGHTA and FQGNSA. The CDR3 runs 17 residues. The CDR3 nucleotides are TGTGCCAGCAGCTTAGCAAAGGACAGAGGGGGCAATCAGCCCCAGCATTTT. It specifies CASSLAKDRGGNQPQHF.

This clonotype was seen ten or more times. The J gene is TRBJ2-3, the V gene TRBV29-1; no reliable D call. Germline CDR1 SQVTM, CDR2 ANQGSEA. The CDR3 length is 14 residues. V shed 4 bases and J shed 5 bases, with 16 bases lying between them. DNA for the CDR3: TGCAGCGTTGCGAGGACCGAAGGGATAGATACGCAGTATTTT. The encoded protein is CSVARTEGIDTQYF.